This passage covers 26 T cell receptor beta chains from one sample sequenced in a study of cytomegalovirus exposure and HLA in healthy donors. Method: immunoSEQ multiplex PCR; TCRdb's copy keeps in-frame clones and lacks some. Among fewer than 200,000 clones listed, around 84% were seen once. Sample: PBMCs. The source of these receptors is a man younger than 35 in good health and CMV-seropositive.

The rearrangement uses TRBV6-1 and TRBJ2-7; D is perhaps TRBD1 (6 bases). The V end lost 5 bases, the J end lost 7 bases, and 21 bases lay between the germline ends. The length of the CDR3 is 15 residues. The germline V gene has CDR1 MNHNS and CDR2 SASEGT. The CDR3 is CASSPPFGDTGEQYF. CDR3 nucleotide sequence: TGTGCCAGCAGTCCGCCGTTCGGGGACACTGGAGAGCAGTACTTC.

The V gene is TRBV29-1, the J gene TRBJ2-1; 12 bases align to TRBD2. The CDR3 has 12 amino acids. CDR1 and CDR2 from the germline V gene are SQVTM and ANQGSEA. CDR3: CSGTSGPKEQFF. The CDR3 coding sequence is TGCAGTGGGACTAGCGGGCCAAAGGAGCAGTTCTTC.

The rearrangement uses TRBV5-1 and TRBJ2-5; perhaps TRBD2 as D (6 bases). CDR3 size: 14 residues. CDR1 and CDR2 from the germline V gene are SGHRS and YFSETQ. The germline V and J ends were trimmed by 5 bases and 2 bases, with 13 bases remaining between them. CDR3 in amino acids: CASRRDLTQETQYF. CDR3 nucleotide sequence: TGCGCCAGCAGGCGGGATTTAACTCAAGAGACCCAGTACTTC.

This chain links TRBV27 with TRBJ1-2; no clear D gene. Germline CDR1 is MNHEY and CDR2 is SMNVEV (reference sequence). The CDR3 runs to 13 residues. V shed 6 bases and J shed 8 bases, with 16 bases lying between them. CDR3 region: CASRTILRRGYTF. For the CDR3, the DNA is TGTGCCAGCAGAACTATTCTTAGACGAGGCTACACCTTC.

J is TRBJ1-5 and V is TRBV7-9; D uncertain. This CDR3 is 15 amino acids long. V lost 5 bases, J lost 0 bases, and 11 bases lay in between. Per the germline V gene, CDR1 is SEHNR and CDR2 is FQNEAQ (reference sequence). CDR3 DNA: TGTGCCAGCAGCCTCTACGGGGATAGCAATCAGCCCCAGCATTTT. Amino acid sequence: CASSLYGDSNQPQHF. The full variable domain, in which reference TRBV7-9 and TRBJ1-5 provide the parts outside the CDR3, is DTGVSQNPRHKITKRGQNVTFRCDPISEHNRLYWYRQTLGQGPEFLTYFQNEAQLEKSRLLSDRFSAERPKGSFSTLEIQRTEQGDSAMYLCASSLYGDSNQPQHFGDGTRLSIL.

The sample holds a few counts of this clone. The chain links TRBV9 to TRBJ2-5; TRBD2 agrees at 7 bases. The CDR3 is 14 residues long. J gave up 4 bases and V 0 bases, and 3 bases lay outside the gene matches. Germline values: CDR1 SGDLS, CDR2 YYNGEE. The CDR3 DNA reads as TGTGCCAGCAGCGTAGAGCCGGGAGGAGAGACCCAGTACTTC. Amino acids: CASSVEPGGETQYF.

This chain uses TRBV19 with TRBJ2-4; possible D gene TRBD2, 6 bases. There are 15 residues in the CDR3. Trimming shortened V by 1 base and J by 10 bases, and 17 bases separated the two germline ends. The germline V gene has CDR1 LNHDA and CDR2 SQIVND (reference sequence). The CDR3 region has the DNA TGTGCCAGTAGTATAGCGGGAGCCTCGTTAGGGATTCAGTACTTC. It yields the protein CASSIAGASLGIQYF.

The count of this clone is one. The gene calls are TRBV9 and TRBJ1-1; tentatively, D is TRBD1 (6 bases). Germline values: CDR1 SGDLS, CDR2 YYNGEE. Trimming pared 0 bases from V and 4 bases from J, leaving 10 bases between. The CDR3 is made up of 14 amino acids. The CDR3 sequence is CASSVATGLTEAFF. In DNA form, the CDR3 reads TGTGCCAGCAGCGTAGCTACAGGGCTCACTGAAGCTTTCTTT.

The chain combines TRBV7-9 with TRBJ2-7; 7 nucleotides align to TRBD1. Unmatched junction bases numbered 6, after V lost 4 bases and J lost 3 bases. CDR3 length equals 14 residues. CDR1 is SEHNR, CDR2 FQNEAQ, per germline (reference sequence). As DNA, the CDR3 is TGTGCCAGCAGCTCGCCCGGGACAGACTACGAGCAGTACTTC. It is translated as CASSSPGTDYEQYF.

The rearrangement links TRBV19 to TRBJ1-2; the D is unclear. The CDR3 contains 13 residues. V lost 5 bases and J lost 4, with 11 bases in between. The germline gives CDR1 LNHDA, CDR2 SQIVND (reference sequence). The DNA of the CDR3 is TGTGCCAGTAGTCTTCAGGTCCCCTATGGCTACACCTTC. Protein product: CASSLQVPYGYTF. Combining the CDR3 with reference TRBV19 and TRBJ1-2 gives the whole variable domain DGGITQSPKYLFRKEGQNVTLSCEQNLNHDAMYWYRQDPGQGLRLIYYSQIVNDFQKGDIAEGYSVSREKKESFPLTVTSAQKNPTAFYLCASSLQVPYGYTFGSGTRLTVV.

The chain carries TRBV27 and TRBJ1-2; 9 nucleotides match TRBD1. V lost 3 bases and J lost 8; bases outside the gene matches: 7. The CDR3 has 14 residues. Germline V gene lookup returns CDR1 MNHEY and CDR2 SMNVEV (reference sequence). CDR3 sequence reads: CASSFQGTGKGYTF. The CDR3 nucleotides read TGTGCCAGCAGTTTTCAGGGGACAGGGAAGGGCTACACCTTC.

This chain connects TRBV6-6 to TRBJ2-3; unclear D gene. V lost 7 bases and J 5 bases, leaving 7 bases between the germline ends. The CDR3 is 11 amino acids. From germline, CDR1 is MNHNY and CDR2 SVGAGI (reference sequence). The CDR3 spells CASTHGDTQYF. Here the CDR3 DNA reads TGTGCCAGCACCCACGGAGATACGCAGTATTTT.

As regards this clone: The same CDR3 arises from other DNA sequences in this sample as well. The J gene is TRBJ1-2, the V gene TRBV5-1; D is perhaps TRBD1 (5 bases). This CDR3 comprises 14 residues. The germline V gene encodes CDR1 SGHRS and CDR2 YFSETQ. The germline V and J ends were trimmed by 0 bases and 3 bases, with 9 bases remaining between them. The CDR3 region is CASSLGQGDYGYTF. As DNA, the CDR3 is TGCGCCAGCAGCTTGGGCCAAGGGGACTATGGCTACACCTTC.

V gene TRBV11-2 combines with J gene TRBJ2-7, with D tentatively TRBD1 (5 bases). The CDR3 has 14 residues. From germline, CDR1 is SGHAT and CDR2 FQNNGV. The V and J ends lost 3 bases and 0 bases respectively, with 9 bases between them. The CDR3 is CASSFADNSYEQYF. The CDR3 DNA follows: TGTGCCAGCAGCTTCGCGGACAACTCCTACGAGCAGTACTTC.

This chain links TRBV4-2 with TRBJ1-2; a weak D match, TRBD1 (6 bases). V dropped 0 bases and J dropped 4 bases, with 6 bases sitting between them. The length of the CDR3 is 13 residues. The germline V gene encodes CDR1 LGHNA and CDR2 YNFKEQ. The CDR3, as DNA: TGTGCCAGCAGCCAAGAAGGGGGCTATGGCTACACCTTC. Protein sequence: CASSQEGGYGYTF.

The genes are TRBV30 and TRBJ2-1; tentative D call: TRBD2 (5 bases). Trimming cost V 0 bases and J 7 bases, with 10 bases left between them. This CDR3 contains 13 residues. Germline-derived CDR1 and CDR2 are GTSNPN and SVGIG (reference sequence). CDR3 sequence (DNA): TGTGCCTGGAGTGTGAGGGATCCGAATGAGCAGTTCTTC. Protein: CAWSVRDPNEQFF. The full variable domain, rest sourced from reference TRBV30 and TRBJ2-1, is SQTIHQWPATLVQPVGSPLSLECTVEGTSNPNLYWYRQAAGRGLQLLFYSVGIGQISSEVPQNLSASRPQDRQFILSSKKLLLSDSGFYLCAWSVRDPNEQFFGPGTRLTVL.

V is TRBV21-1 and J is TRBJ2-1; the DNA was not compared with TRBD2, the D call given in the table. TRBV21-1 is a pseudogene locus. The CDR3 is 11 residues long. The CDR3 bases are TGTGCCAGCTTAGCTAGCGCGGAGCAGTTCTTC. As protein: CASLASAEQFF.

The chain employs TRBV4-1 and TRBJ2-3, with unresolved D. The CDR3 contains 15 residues. Germline CDR1 is MGHRA and CDR2 is YSYEKL. Deletions cut 5 bases from V and 4 bases from J, with 16 bases between. The DNA of the CDR3 is TGCGCCAGCAGCTCAATTCGTTTTGAGGCAGATACGCAGTATTTT. Translated: CASSSIRFEADTQYF.

The chain is built from TRBV6-5 and TRBJ1-1; D ambiguous. CDR1 is MNHEY, CDR2 SVGAGI, per germline. With 6 bases removed from V and 5 bases from J, the gap between germline ends came to 7 bases. The length of the CDR3 is 11 residues. CDR3: CASRLGTEAFF. As DNA, the CDR3 is TGTGCCAGCAGACTCGGGACTGAAGCTTTCTTT.

CDR3 sequence: CATASGTGGNTIYF. Written as DNA, the CDR3 is TGTGCTACAGCCTCCGGGACAGGGGGAAACACCATATATTTT. V is TRBV11-2 and J is TRBJ1-3, with TRBD1 matching over 9 bases. Germline V gene sequence: CDR1 SGHAT, CDR2 FQNNGV. The CDR3 extends over 14 amino acids.

The rearrangement uses TRBV4-1 and TRBJ2-2, with a weak D call TRBD2 (6 bases). The length of the CDR3 is 16 residues. V gave up 1 base and J gave up 5 bases, with 14 bases separating them. Per the germline V gene, CDR1 is MGHRA and CDR2 is YSYEKL. CDR3 sequence (DNA): TGCGCCAGCAGCCAAGGCAGAGTCCGGGGGACCGGGGAGCTGTTTTTT. Translated: CASSQGRVRGTGELFF.

This clone was detected only once. This chain connects TRBV2 to TRBJ2-7; 8 bases fit TRBD1. CDR1 and CDR2 from the germline V gene are SNHLY and FYNNEI. This CDR3 has 13 residues. The J segment lost 5 bases and the V segment lost 7 bases, leaving 7 bases of the junction unmatched. The CDR3 coding sequence is TGTGCCAGCACCGTGGGACAGGTCAACGAGCAGTACTTC. This codes for CASTVGQVNEQYF.

Only one count was recorded for this clone. V is TRBV5-8 and J is TRBJ1-4, with D tentatively TRBD1 (5 bases). The V end lost 4 bases, the J end lost 8 bases, and 15 bases lay between the germline ends. Germline CDR1 SGHTS, CDR2 YDEGEE. The CDR3 is 14 amino acids. CDR3 DNA sequence: TGTGCCAGCAGCCGGGACCTCCGGGAGGAAAAACTGTTTTTT. Its protein product is CASSRDLREEKLFF.

The gene calls are TRBV7-3 and TRBJ2-3, with 8 bases lining up with TRBD2. The CDR3 covers 17 residues. The V and J ends lost 5 bases and 11 bases, in that order; junction bases with no gene match: 21. The germline CDR1 and CDR2 sequences are SGHTA and FQGTGA. DNA for the CDR3: TGTGCCAGCAGCCTGCTTTTCGGGGGGGCCCCGGAACGGGGGCAGTATTTT. The encoded protein is CASSLLFGGAPERGQYF. Using reference TRBV7-3 and TRBJ2-3 for the parts outside the CDR3, the full variable domain is GAGVSQTPSNKVTEKGKYVELRCDPISGHTALYWYRQSLGQGPEFLIYFQGTGAADDSGLPNDRFFAVRPEGSVSTLKIQRTERGDSAVYLCASSLLFGGAPERGQYFGPGTRLTVL.

This clone was seen a few times. The rearrangement uses TRBV5-4 and TRBJ1-1; the D gene is possibly TRBD1 (5 bases). CDR1 is SGHNT, CDR2 YYREEE, per germline (reference sequence). V dropped 3 bases and J dropped 8 bases, with 20 bases sitting between them. The CDR3 consists of 15 residues. The CDR3 DNA sequence: TGTGCCAGCAGCTATGTCGGGCAGGGCCTAGAAGAAGCTTTCTTT. This codes for CASSYVGQGLEEAFF.

The J gene is TRBJ2-3, the V gene TRBV25-1; TRBD2 might be the D (6 bases). From germline, CDR1 is MGHDK and CDR2 SYGVNS. V lost 5 bases and J 5 bases, leaving 11 bases between the germline ends. This CDR3 has 13 residues. The CDR3 nucleotides are TGTGCCAGCAGTCGAGTCGGGGGAGATACGCAGTATTTT. Protein: CASSRVGGDTQYF. Full variable domain (missing parts from reference TRBV25-1 and TRBJ2-3): EADIYQTPRYLVIGTGKKITLECSQTMGHDKMYWYQQDPGMELHLIHYSYGVNSTEKGDLSSESTVSRIRTEHFPLTLESARPSHTSQYLCASSRVGGDTQYFGPGTRLTVL.